This passage covers 12 T cell receptor beta chains from one sample sequenced in a study of blood T cell repertoires in COVID-19. TCRdb keeps only in-frame clones here, not all; method: immunoSEQ multiplex PCR. Found here are roughly 60,000 clones, around 83% of them singletons; the top ten hold around 3.8%. Sequencing was carried out using peripheral blood. These receptors were obtained from a woman of 80 years or more with acute or convalescent COVID-19.

The CDR3, as DNA: TGTGCCAGCAGCCCCTGGGGAGGGGAGGAACCCCAGCATTTT. Its protein product is CASSPWGGEEPQHF. The J gene is TRBJ1-5, the V gene TRBV7-2; a possible D gene is TRBD1 (5 bases). With 5 bases removed from V and 10 bases from J, the gap between germline ends came to 18 bases. The CDR3 has 14 residues. Germline V CDR1 and CDR2: SGHTA, FQGNSA.

The chain uses TRBV12-5 and TRBJ2-1; 8 nucleotides line up with TRBD1. Unmatched junction bases numbered 5, after V lost 5 bases and J lost 5 bases. The CDR3 contains 14 residues. CDR1 and CDR2 (germline): LGHNT, FRNRAP. CDR3 loop: CASGPQGANNEQFF. CDR3 bases: TGTGCTAGTGGTCCCCAGGGGGCCAACAATGAGCAGTTCTTC.

The genes are TRBV6-5 and TRBJ1-1; D perhaps matches TRBD1 (6 bases). The CDR3 sequence is 13 residues long. Per germline, CDR1 MNHEY and CDR2 SVGAGI. V was cut by 10 bases and J by 8 bases, with 20 bases left in between. The CDR3 is CATAPFPGTEAFF. The CDR3 nucleotides read TGTGCCACCGCGCCATTTCCCGGGACAGAAGCTTTCTTT.

The CDR3 sequence is CASSQGTGQRYGYTF. The CDR3 bases are TGCGCCAGCAGCCAAGGGACGGGACAGCGATATGGCTACACCTTC. This sequence joins TRBV4-1 and TRBJ1-2, with 7 bases identical to TRBD1. Germline trimming cut 1 base from V and 5 bases from J; bases unmatched to any gene: 7. The CDR3 has 15 residues. Germline V gene sequence: CDR1 MGHRA, CDR2 YSYEKL.

The chain carries TRBV7-2 and TRBJ2-2, with 11 bases matching TRBD2. The CDR3 totals 16 residues. Looked up from germline, CDR1 is SGHTA and CDR2 is FQGNSA. The V gene end was trimmed by 5 bases and the J gene end by 5 bases; junction bases not matched to a gene: 7. CDR3 sequence (DNA): TGTGCCAGCAGCCCGGGACTAGCGGTTAAAACCGGGGAGCTGTTTTTT. Protein product: CASSPGLAVKTGELFF.

This chain connects TRBV30 to TRBJ1-3, with 8 nucleotides matching TRBD1. The V gene end was trimmed by 0 bases and the J gene end by 6 bases; junction bases not matched to a gene: 7. Germline-derived CDR1 and CDR2 are GTSNPN and SVGIG (reference sequence). The CDR3 has 15 amino acids. As DNA, the CDR3 is TGTGCCTGGAGTGTGGGGCAGGGGGCCCAAAACACCATATATTTT. Translated: CAWSVGQGAQNTIYF.

This clone was observed many times. The V gene is TRBV5-1, the J gene TRBJ2-5; 9 bases match TRBD2. Losses at the gene ends were 1 base for V and 3 bases for J; bases not matched to a gene: 7. Germline V CDR1 and CDR2: SGHRS, YFSETQ. The CDR3 contains 16 residues. CDR3 protein: CASSLYLREGKETQYF. The CDR3 coding sequence is TGCGCCAGCAGCTTGTATCTGCGGGAGGGAAAAGAGACCCAGTACTTC.

The chain couples TRBV6-5 to TRBJ2-3; the D is unclear. V dropped 6 bases and J dropped 3 bases, with 10 bases sitting between them. CDR1 and CDR2 from the germline V gene are MNHEY and SVGAGI. The CDR3 is 13 residues long. The CDR3 here is CASRNQVTDTQYF. In DNA, the CDR3 is TGTGCCAGCAGGAATCAGGTTACAGATACGCAGTATTTT.

This clone was detected a few times. This chain links TRBV14 with TRBJ2-2; tentative D call: TRBD2 (6 bases). With 2 bases removed from V and 7 bases from J, the gap between germline ends came to 11 bases. The CDR3 spans 14 residues. The germline V gene encodes CDR1 SGHDN and CDR2 FVKESK. The CDR3 here is CASSQLALVGELFF. DNA for the CDR3: TGTGCCAGCAGCCAACTAGCGTTGGTCGGGGAGCTGTTTTTT.

V is TRBV28 and J is TRBJ1-5; D is unclear. The germline CDR1 and CDR2 sequences are MDHEN and SYDVKM. The CDR3 is made up of 15 amino acids. Between the trimmed V and J ends, which lost 3 bases and 4 bases, there was a span of 13 bases. CDR3 DNA: TGTGCCAGCAGTTTTGCAGGAAGCCCTAATCAGCCCCAGCATTTT. It codes for CASSFAGSPNQPQHF.

The table lists this clone with a count of one. This chain connects TRBV19 to TRBJ2-1; TRBD1 aligns across 9 bases. The CDR3 is 17 residues long. The junction had 9 bases not matched to a gene; V was cut back by 6 bases and J by 0 bases. The germline V gene has CDR1 LNHDA and CDR2 SQIVND (reference sequence). CDR3: CASSPLGTGISYNEQFF. CDR3 in DNA: TGTGCCAGTAGCCCGCTAGGGACAGGGATCTCCTACAATGAGCAGTTCTTC.

The genes are TRBV5-1 and TRBJ2-3, with 10 bases lining up with TRBD1. The CDR3 covers 16 residues. V was pared by 5 bases and J by 5 bases, with 11 bases of the junction left unmatched. Germline V CDR1 and CDR2: SGHRS, YFSETQ. CDR3 sequence reads: CASSHATGGAIDTQYF. In DNA, the CDR3 is TGCGCCAGCAGTCATGCGACAGGGGGCGCGATAGATACGCAGTATTTT.